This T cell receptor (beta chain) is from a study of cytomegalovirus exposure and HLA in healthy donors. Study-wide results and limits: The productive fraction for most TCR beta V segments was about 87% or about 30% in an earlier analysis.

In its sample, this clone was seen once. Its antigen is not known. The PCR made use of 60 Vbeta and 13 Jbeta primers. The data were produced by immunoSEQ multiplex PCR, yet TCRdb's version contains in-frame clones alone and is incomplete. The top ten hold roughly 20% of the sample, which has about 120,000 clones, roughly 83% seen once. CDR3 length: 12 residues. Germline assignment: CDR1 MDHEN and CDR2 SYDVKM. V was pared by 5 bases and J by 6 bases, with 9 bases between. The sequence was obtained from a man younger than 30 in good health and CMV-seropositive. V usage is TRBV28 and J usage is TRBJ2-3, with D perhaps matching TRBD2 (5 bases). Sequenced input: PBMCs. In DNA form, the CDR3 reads TGTGCCAGCAGTAGCCCGGGGGATACGCAGTATTTT. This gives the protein CASSSPGDTQYF.